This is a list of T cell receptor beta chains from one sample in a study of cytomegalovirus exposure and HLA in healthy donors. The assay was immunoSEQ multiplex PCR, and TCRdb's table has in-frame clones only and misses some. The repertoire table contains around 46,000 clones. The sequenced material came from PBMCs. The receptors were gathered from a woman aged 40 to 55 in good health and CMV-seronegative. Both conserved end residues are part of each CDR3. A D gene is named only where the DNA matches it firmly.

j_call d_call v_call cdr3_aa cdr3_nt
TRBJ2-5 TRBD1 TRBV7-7 CASSSGTGVSETQYF TGTGCTAGCAGTTCCGGGACAGGGGTGTCGGAGACCCAGTACTTC
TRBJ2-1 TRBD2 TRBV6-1 CASGSGISSDNEQFF TGTGCCAGCGGGAGCGGGATTAGCTCCGACAATGAGCAGTTCTTC
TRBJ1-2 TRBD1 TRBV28 CASSLSGQGYGYTF TGTGCCAGCAGTTTATCGGGACAGGGCTATGGCTACACCTTC
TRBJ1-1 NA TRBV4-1 CASSQDSGSMNTEAFF TGCGCCAGCAGCCAAGATTCGGGGTCCATGAACACTGAAGCTTTCTTT
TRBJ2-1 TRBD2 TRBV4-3 CASSQRLVGGYNEQFF TGCGCCAGCAGCCAAAGACTGGTGGGAGGGTACAATGAGCAGTTCTTC
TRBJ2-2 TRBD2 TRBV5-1 CASSSLAGAVSTGELFF TGCGCCAGCAGTTCACTAGCGGGAGCCGTGAGCACCGGGGAGCTGTTTTTT
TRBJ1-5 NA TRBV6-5 CASSYLRGQPQHF TGTGCCAGCAGTTACCTTAGGGGGCAGCCCCAGCATTTT
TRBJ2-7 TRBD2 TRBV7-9 CASSLGVGTSGMRGEQYF TGTGCCAGCAGCTTAGGGGTCGGGACTAGCGGGATGAGAGGCGAGCAGTACTTC
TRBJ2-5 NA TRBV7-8 CASSLAQAQGRAQYF TGTGCCAGCAGCTTAGCGCAAGCTCAGGGAAGGGCCCAGTACTTC
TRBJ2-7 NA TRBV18 CASSLQVANEQYF TGTGCCAGCTCCCTCCAGGTCGCCAACGAGCAGTACTTC
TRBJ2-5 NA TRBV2 CASSEGLRRVKFQETQYF TGTGCCAGCAGTGAAGGGTTGAGGAGGGTAAAATTCCAAGAGACCCAGTACTTC
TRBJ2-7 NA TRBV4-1 CASSLLGTTEQYF TGCGCCAGCAGCCTCCTAGGGACAACCGAGCAGTACTTC
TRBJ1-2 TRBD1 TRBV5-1 CASSSLTGDYGYTF TGCGCCAGCAGCTCATTAACAGGGGACTATGGCTACACCTTC
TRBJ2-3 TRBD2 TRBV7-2 CASSFASGWSTDTQYF TGTGCCAGCAGCTTTGCTAGCGGATGGAGCACAGATACGCAGTATTTT
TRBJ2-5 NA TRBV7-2 CASSQQETQYF TGTGCCAGCAGCCAGCAAGAGACCCAGTACTTC
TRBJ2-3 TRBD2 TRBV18 CASSPRLAGGRRADTQYF TGTGCCAGCTCACCGAGGCTAGCGGGAGGACGGCGGGCAGATACGCAGTATTTT
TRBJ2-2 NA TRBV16 CASSQIGDTGELFF TGTGCCAGCAGCCAAATCGGAGACACCGGGGAGCTGTTTTTT
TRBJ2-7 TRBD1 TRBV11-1 CASSLPAGGPYEQYF TGTGCCAGCAGCTTACCGGCAGGGGGCCCCTACGAGCAGTACTTC
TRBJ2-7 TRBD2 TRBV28 CASSSLAGGSYEQYF TGTGCCAGCAGCTCCCTAGCGGGAGGGTCCTACGAGCAGTACTTC
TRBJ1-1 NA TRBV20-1 CSQQRNTEAFF TGCAGTCAACAGAGGAACACTGAAGCTTTCTTT
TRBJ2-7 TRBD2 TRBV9 CASSVGLAGLGEQYF TGTGCCAGCAGCGTAGGACTAGCGGGATTGGGAGAGCAGTACTTC
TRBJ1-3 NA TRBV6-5 CASSFGGTAIYF TGTGCCAGCAGCTTCGGAGGGACCGCCATATATTTT